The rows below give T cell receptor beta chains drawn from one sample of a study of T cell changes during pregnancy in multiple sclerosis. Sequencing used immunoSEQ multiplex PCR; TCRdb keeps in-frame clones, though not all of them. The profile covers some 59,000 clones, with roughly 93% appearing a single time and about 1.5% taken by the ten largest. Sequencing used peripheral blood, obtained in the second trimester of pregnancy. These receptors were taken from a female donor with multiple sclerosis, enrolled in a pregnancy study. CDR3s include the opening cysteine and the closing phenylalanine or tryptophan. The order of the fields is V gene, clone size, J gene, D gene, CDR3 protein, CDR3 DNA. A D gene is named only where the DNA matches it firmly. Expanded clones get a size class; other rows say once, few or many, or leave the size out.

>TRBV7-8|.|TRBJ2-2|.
CASSLGAGAQTGELFF
TGTGCCAGCAGCTTAGGCGCGGGGGCCCAGACCGGGGAGCTGTTTTTT
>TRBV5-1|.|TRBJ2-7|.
CASSLGLGTEQYF
TGCGCCAGCAGCTTGGGACTAGGGACCGAGCAGTACTTC
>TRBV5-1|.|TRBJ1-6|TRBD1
CASSGEGAGNSPLHF
TGCGCCAGCAGCGGAGAGGGGGCTGGCAATTCACCCCTCCACTTT
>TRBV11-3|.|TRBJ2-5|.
CASSPNPSAETQYF
TGTGCCAGCAGCCCTAACCCGTCCGCAGAGACCCAGTACTTC
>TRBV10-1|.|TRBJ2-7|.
CASVVSPLSYEQYF
TGCGCCAGCGTAGTTTCACCTCTGTCCTACGAGCAGTACTTC
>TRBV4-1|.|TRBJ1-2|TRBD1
CASSLTGANYGYTF
TGCGCCAGCAGCCTGACAGGGGCTAACTATGGCTACACCTTC
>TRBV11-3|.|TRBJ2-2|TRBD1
CASSLGQGNTGELFF
TGTGCCAGCAGCTTGGGACAGGGGAACACCGGGGAGCTGTTTTTT
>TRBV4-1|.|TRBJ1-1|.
CASLGPVRGTEAFF
TGCGCCAGTCTTGGCCCGGTGCGAGGGACTGAAGCTTTCTTT
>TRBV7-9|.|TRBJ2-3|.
CASSRGKSTDTQYF
TGTGCCAGCAGCAGGGGCAAAAGCACAGATACGCAGTATTTT
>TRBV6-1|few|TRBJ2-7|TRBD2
CAIAIGGAYEQYF
TGTGCCATCGCAATCGGGGGGGCCTACGAGCAGTACTTC
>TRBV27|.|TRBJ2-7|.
CASSPHEVNYEQYF
TGTGCCAGCAGTCCGCACGAGGTTAACTACGAGCAGTACTTC
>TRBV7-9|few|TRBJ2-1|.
CASSHPPAYNEQFF
TGTGCCAGCAGCCACCCCCCAGCCTACAATGAGCAGTTCTTC
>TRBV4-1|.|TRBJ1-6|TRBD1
CASSHGTRGRRYNSPLHF
TGCGCCAGCAGCCATGGAACAAGGGGGCGCCGTTATAATTCACCCCTCCACTTT
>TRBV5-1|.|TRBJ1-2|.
CASSLGYSYGYTF
TGCGCCAGCAGCTTGGGCTACAGCTATGGCTACACCTTC
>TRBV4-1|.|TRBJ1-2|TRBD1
CASSQDPRDRVLYGYTF
TGCGCCAGCAGCCAAGATCCCCGGGACAGGGTACTCTATGGCTACACCTTC
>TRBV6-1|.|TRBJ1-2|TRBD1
CASSDQLQGRHGYTF
TGTGCCAGCAGTGACCAACTACAGGGGCGGCATGGCTACACCTTC
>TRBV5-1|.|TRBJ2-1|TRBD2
CASTSGGLSYNEQFF
TGCGCCAGCACTAGCGGGGGCCTTTCCTACAATGAGCAGTTCTTC
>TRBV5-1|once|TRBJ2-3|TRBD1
CASSSQGGGDTQYF
TGCGCCAGCAGCTCACAGGGGGGAGGCGATACGCAGTATTTT
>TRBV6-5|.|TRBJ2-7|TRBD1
CASSRREGGMEQYF
TGTGCCAGCAGCCGACGGGAAGGGGGCATGGAGCAGTACTTC
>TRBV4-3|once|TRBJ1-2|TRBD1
CASTNRGRNYGYTF
TGCGCCAGCACCAACAGGGGAAGGAACTATGGCTACACCTTC
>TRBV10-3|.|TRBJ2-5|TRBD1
CAISESTGVTETQYF
TGTGCCATCAGTGAGTCGACAGGGGTTACAGAGACCCAGTACTTC
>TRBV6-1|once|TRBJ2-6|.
CATLFSGANVLTF
TGTGCCACTCTTTTCTCTGGGGCCAACGTCCTGACTTTC
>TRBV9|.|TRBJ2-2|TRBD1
CASSARTGGHNTGELFF
TGTGCCAGCAGCGCCCGGACAGGGGGCCACAACACCGGGGAGCTGTTTTTT
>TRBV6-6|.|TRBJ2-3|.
CASRLQHGGFADTQYF
TGTGCCAGCAGACTTCAACATGGGGGGTTCGCAGATACGCAGTATTTT
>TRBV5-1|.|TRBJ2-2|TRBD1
CASSWGGQGPNTGELFF
TGCGCCAGCAGCTGGGGGGGACAGGGCCCGAACACCGGGGAGCTGTTTTTT
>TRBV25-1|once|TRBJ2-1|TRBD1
CASSEYDGTGYNEQFF
TGTGCCAGCAGTGAATATGACGGGACAGGCTACAATGAGCAGTTCTTC
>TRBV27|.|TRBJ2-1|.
CASSLEGMNEQFF
TGTGCCAGCAGTTTAGAGGGTATGAATGAGCAGTTCTTC
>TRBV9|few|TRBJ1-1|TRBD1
CASSVGTADTNTEAFF
TGTGCCAGCAGCGTCGGGACAGCGGATACTAACACTGAAGCTTTCTTT
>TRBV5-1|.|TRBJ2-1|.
CASSLITYNEQFF
TGCGCCAGCAGCTTGATAACTTACAATGAGCAGTTCTTC
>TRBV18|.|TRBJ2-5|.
CASSPPTRGRETQYF
TGTGCCAGCTCACCACCGACCAGGGGACGAGAGACCCAGTACTTC
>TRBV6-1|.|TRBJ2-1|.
CASSEAPYNEQFF
TGTGCCAGCAGTGAAGCCCCGTACAATGAGCAGTTCTTC
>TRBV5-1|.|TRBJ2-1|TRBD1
CASPAGQGKNEQFF
TGCGCCAGCCCCGCGGGACAGGGAAAAAATGAGCAGTTCTTC
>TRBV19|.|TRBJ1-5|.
CASKAAGALAQHF
TGTGCCAGTAAAGCGGCAGGGGCCCTAGCCCAGCATTTT
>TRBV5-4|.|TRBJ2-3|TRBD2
CASSFRGGSTDTQYF
TGTGCCAGCAGCTTTCGCGGGGGTAGTACAGATACGCAGTATTTT
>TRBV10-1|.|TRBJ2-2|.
CALPGANFTGELFF
TGCGCCCTACCAGGGGCAAACTTCACCGGGGAGCTGTTTTTT
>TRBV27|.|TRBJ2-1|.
CASHRSRSYNEQFF
TGTGCCAGCCACAGGAGTCGCTCCTACAATGAGCAGTTCTTC
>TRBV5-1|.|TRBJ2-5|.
CASSLEALREETQYF
TGCGCCAGCAGCTTGGAGGCATTGAGGGAAGAGACCCAGTACTTC
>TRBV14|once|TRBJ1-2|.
CASSRDPYGYTF
TGTGCCAGCAGCCGCGATCCCTATGGCTACACCTTC
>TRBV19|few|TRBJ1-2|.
CASSMNPGLGYTF
TGTGCCAGTAGTATGAACCCAGGGCTGGGCTACACCTTC
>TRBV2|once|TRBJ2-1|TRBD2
CASSASTSGEAEQFF
TGTGCCAGCAGTGCCTCGACTAGCGGGGAGGCTGAGCAGTTCTTC
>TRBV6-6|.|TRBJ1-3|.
CASSRVGGSSGNTIYF
TGTGCCAGCAGCCGCGTTGGAGGGAGCTCTGGAAACACCATATATTTT
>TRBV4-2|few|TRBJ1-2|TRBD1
CASSLDRVRDYGYTF
TGTGCCAGCAGCCTCGACAGGGTAAGGGACTATGGCTACACCTTC
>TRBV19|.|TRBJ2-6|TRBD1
CASSGTGVWDGANVLTF
TGTGCCAGCTCCGGGACAGGGGTCTGGGATGGGGCCAACGTCCTGACTTTC
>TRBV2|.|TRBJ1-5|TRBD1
CASTSTGNSQPQHF
TGTGCCAGCACCTCGACAGGGAATAGTCAGCCCCAGCATTTT
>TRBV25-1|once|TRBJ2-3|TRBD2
CASSGGAGRTDTQYF
TGTGCCAGCAGTGGGGGAGCGGGGCGCACAGATACGCAGTATTTT
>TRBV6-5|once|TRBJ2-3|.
CASSYVYTDTQYF
TGTGCCAGCAGTTACGTCTACACAGATACGCAGTATTTT
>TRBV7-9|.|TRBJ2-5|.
CASSPGQQETQYF
TGTGCCAGCAGCCCAGGACAGCAAGAGACCCAGTACTTC
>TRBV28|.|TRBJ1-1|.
CASSLWNRAAFF
TGTGCCAGCAGTTTATGGAACAGGGCGGCTTTCTTT
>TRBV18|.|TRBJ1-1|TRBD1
CASSQGQGLTEAFF
TGTGCCAGCTCGCAGGGACAGGGGTTGACTGAAGCTTTCTTT
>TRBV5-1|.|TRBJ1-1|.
CASSWLGQGTEAFF
TGCGCCAGCAGCTGGCTTGGGCAGGGCACTGAAGCTTTCTTT
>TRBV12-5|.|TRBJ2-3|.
CASGSTGNPDTQYF
TGTGCTAGTGGTTCCACAGGGAACCCAGATACGCAGTATTTT
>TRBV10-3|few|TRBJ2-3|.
CAIKETRETDTQYF
TGTGCCATCAAGGAGACCCGGGAAACAGATACGCAGTATTTT
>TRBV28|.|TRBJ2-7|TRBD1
CASTNNGQVRFYEQYF
TGTGCCAGCACTAACAACGGACAGGTCCGATTCTACGAGCAGTACTTC
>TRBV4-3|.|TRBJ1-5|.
CASSQDAQGWDQPQHF
TGCGCCAGCAGCCAAGATGCCCAGGGCTGGGATCAGCCCCAGCATTTT
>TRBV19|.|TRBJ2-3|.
CASSIDHAGQSDTQYF
TGTGCCAGTAGTATAGATCACGCGGGACAGTCAGATACGCAGTATTTT
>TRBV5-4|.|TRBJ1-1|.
CASSLDWSGAFF
TGTGCCAGCAGCTTGGATTGGAGTGGGGCTTTCTTT
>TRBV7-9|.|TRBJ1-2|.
CASEPLGGYTF
TGTGCCAGCGAGCCTCTAGGTGGCTACACCTTC
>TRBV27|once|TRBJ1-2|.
CASSLNPATGGYTF
TGTGCCAGCAGTTTAAACCCGGCCACGGGAGGCTACACCTTC
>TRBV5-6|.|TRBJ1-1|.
CASSSGMNTEAFF
TGTGCCAGTTCCAGCGGGATGAACACTGAAGCTTTCTTT